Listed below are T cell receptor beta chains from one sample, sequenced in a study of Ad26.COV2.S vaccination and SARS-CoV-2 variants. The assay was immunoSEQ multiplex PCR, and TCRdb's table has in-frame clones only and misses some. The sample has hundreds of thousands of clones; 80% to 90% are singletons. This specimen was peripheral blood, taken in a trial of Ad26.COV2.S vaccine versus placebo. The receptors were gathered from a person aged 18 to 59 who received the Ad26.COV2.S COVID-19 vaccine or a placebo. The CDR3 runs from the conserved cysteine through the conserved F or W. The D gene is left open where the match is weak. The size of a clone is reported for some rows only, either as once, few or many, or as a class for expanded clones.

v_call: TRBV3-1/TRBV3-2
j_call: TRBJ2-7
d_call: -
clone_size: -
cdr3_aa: CASSQQDRGLEQYF

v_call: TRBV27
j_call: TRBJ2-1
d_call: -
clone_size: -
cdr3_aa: CASRVYEGHEQFF

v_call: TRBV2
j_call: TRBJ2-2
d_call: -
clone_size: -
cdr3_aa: CASSLFEVLGLGELFF

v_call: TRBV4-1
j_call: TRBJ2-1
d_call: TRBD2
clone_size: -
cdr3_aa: CASRWIAGGGEQFF

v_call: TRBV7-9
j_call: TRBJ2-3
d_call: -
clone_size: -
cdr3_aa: CASGWGGTDTQYF

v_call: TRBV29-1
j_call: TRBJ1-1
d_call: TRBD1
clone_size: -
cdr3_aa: CSVEDRIRRTGDTEAFF

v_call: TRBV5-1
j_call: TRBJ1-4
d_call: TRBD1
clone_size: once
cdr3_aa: CASSPGQGAGLDEKLFF

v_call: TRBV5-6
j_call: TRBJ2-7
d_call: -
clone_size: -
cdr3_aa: CASSLMSEQYF

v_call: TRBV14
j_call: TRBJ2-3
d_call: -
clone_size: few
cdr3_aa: CASSQRARSTDTQYF

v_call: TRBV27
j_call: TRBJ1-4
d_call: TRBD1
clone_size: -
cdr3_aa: CASSPWTGDEKLFF

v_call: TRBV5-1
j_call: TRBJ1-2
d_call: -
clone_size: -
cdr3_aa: CASSLASTLGSYGYTF

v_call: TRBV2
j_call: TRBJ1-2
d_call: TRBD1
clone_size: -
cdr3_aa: CASSGQGANYGYTF

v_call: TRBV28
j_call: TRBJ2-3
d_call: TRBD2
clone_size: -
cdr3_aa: CASRLQSGRVLDTQYF

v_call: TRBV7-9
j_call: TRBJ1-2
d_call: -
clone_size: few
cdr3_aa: CASSLGVALKHGYTF

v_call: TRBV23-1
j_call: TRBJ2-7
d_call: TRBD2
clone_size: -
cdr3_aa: CASSQGTASGSPHEQYF

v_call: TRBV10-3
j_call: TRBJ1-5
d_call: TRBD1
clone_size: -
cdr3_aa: CAISAGTGGSQPQHF

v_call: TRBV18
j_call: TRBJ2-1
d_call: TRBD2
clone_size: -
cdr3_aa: CARPLGVRGDSYNEQFF

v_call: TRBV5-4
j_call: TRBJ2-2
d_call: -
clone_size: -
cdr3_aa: CASSLRASRTGELFF

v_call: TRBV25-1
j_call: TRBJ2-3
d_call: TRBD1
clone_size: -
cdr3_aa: CASSEQGARTDTQYF

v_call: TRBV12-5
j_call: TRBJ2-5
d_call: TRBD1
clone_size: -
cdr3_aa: CASGFRRVGTGQETQYF

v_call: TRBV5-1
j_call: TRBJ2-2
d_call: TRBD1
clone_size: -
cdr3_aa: CASSSQGAGELFF

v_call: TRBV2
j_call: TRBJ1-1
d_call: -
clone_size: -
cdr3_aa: CASSHSYNTEAFF

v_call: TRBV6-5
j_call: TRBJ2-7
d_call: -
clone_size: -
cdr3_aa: CASKRLTSYEQYF

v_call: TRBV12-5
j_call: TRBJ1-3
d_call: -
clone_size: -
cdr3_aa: CASGYETGKIFSGNTIYF

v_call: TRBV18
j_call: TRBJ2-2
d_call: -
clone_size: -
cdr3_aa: CASSLWVTENTGELFF

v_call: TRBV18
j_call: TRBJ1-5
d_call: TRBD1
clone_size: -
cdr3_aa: CASSQGQGGQPQHF

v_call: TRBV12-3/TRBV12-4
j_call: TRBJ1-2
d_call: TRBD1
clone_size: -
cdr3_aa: CASSLDRVGGYTF

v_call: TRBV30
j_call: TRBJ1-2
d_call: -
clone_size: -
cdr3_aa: CAWSVLGGGYGYTF